This TCR beta chain was documented in a study of T cells in Graves' hyperthyroidism and ophthalmopathy. With a duration under 2 months, the hyperthyroidism was newly diagnosed in patients aged 18 to 65. The study excluded patients with uncontrolled infection, other autoimmune disease, pregnancy or lactation. Diagnoses were made from clinical symptoms, serum measures (thyroxine and TRAb), thyroid ultrasound and orbital computed tomography. The CDR3 contains 12 residues. Germline CDR1 reads DFQATT; CDR2 reads SNEGSKA (reference sequence). RNA transcripts served as the template for amplifying TCR beta CDR3 regions. The HTBI primer set was used in a first-round RT-PCR of the TCR CDR3. One entry per CDR3 protein, called by TCRdb with MiXCR from the multiplex PCR reads. This table has more than 650,000 distinct CDR3 sequences, around 13% appearing once. In this sample, this clonotype turned up many times.

The source of this sequence is a young woman with Graves' hyperthyroidism. V is TRBV20-1 and J is TRBJ2-1; a weak D match, TRBD2 (5 bases). The sample consisted of blood. CDR3 amino acids: CGSMESYNEQFF. The CDR3 DNA reads TGCGGGAGTATGGAGTCCTACAATGAGCAGTTCTTC.